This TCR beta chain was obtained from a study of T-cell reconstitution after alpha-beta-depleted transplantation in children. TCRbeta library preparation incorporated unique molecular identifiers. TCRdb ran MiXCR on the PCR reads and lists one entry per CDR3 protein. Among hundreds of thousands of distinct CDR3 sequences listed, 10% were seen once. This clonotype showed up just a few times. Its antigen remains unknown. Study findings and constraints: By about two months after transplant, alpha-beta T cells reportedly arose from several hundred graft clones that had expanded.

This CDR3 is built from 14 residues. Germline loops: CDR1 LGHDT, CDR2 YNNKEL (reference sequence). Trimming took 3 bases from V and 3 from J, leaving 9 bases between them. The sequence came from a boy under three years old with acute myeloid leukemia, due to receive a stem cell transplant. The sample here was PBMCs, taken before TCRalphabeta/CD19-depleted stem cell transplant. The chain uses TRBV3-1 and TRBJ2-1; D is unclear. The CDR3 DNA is TGTGCCAGCAGCCAGCAGTTTAACTACAATGAGCAGTTCTTC. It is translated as CASSQQFNYNEQFF.